This T cell receptor (beta chain) was identified during a study of molecular identifiers for immune sequencing clone quantification. Study-wide results and caveats: Spiked Jurkat TCR RNA from one cell was reportedly detectable among fewer than 1.3 million naive cells. Over 99% of CMV-specific effector molecules, but under 1% of naive ones, were in clones above 20 copies.

Previously described methods with listed TCR primers produced the bulk TCR libraries. A single record per CDR3 protein comes from TCRdb applying MiXCR to the PCR reads. This sample carries about 640,000 distinct CDR3 sequences, about 20% of them seen once, and the ten largest clones take roughly 0.85%. V dropped 6 bases and J dropped 0 bases, with 9 bases sitting between them. The CDR3 is 15 amino acids. Germline CDR1 is MNHEY and CDR2 is SMNVEV (reference sequence). This clonotype was counted a few times. Its antigen is currently unknown. The authors gated naive CD8 T cells as CD8+CD4-CCR7+CD45RA+ for sorting.

This TCR derives from a human donor in good health. Some libraries in this study had Jurkat cell RNA spiked in. Sequencing input: naive CD8+ T cells from blood, with Jurkat cell RNA spiked in. The subset is: FACS-sorted CD8+CD4-CCR7+CD45RA+ naive T cells. The V and J genes are TRBV27 and TRBJ1-6; D may be TRBD1 (5 bases). The CDR3 nucleotides read TGTGCCAGCAGCCAGGGTCTCTCCTATAATTCACCCCTCCACTTT. It encodes CASSQGLSYNSPLHF.